A single sample gave rise to the 18 T cell receptor beta chains below, sequenced in a study of beta chain features in type 1 diabetes. Every bit of the isolated RNA underwent reverse transcription, so sequencing read expressed TCRB transcripts. Sequencing used immunoSEQ multiplex PCR; TCRdb keeps in-frame clones, though not all of them. The sample holds 350,000 to 400,000 clones, roughly 16% seen once. The specimen was naive CD4+ T cells from blood. The receptors stem from a woman between 18 and 29 years old in good health.

The chain joins TRBV9 to TRBJ1-1; perhaps TRBD1 as D (6 bases). The V gene's germline CDR1 is SGDLS and CDR2 YYNGEE. Deletions cut 2 bases from V and 0 bases from J, with 11 bases between. The CDR3 extends over 15 amino acids. Here the CDR3 DNA reads TGTGCCAGCAGCGTGCAGGGGTCGGTGAACACTGAAGCTTTCTTT. It translates to CASSVQGSVNTEAFF.

This clone occurred a few times. This sequence joins TRBV9 and TRBJ2-1, with 8 bases identical to TRBD2. The CDR3 contains 17 residues. The junction had 8 bases not matched to a gene; V was cut back by 3 bases and J by 0 bases. The germline CDR1 and CDR2 sequences are SGDLS and YYNGEE. In DNA, the CDR3 is TGTGCCAGCAGCGGCCGGAGCGGGAGCTCCTCCTACAATGAGCAGTTCTTC. Its protein product is CASSGRSGSSSYNEQFF.

This clone has a handful of counts. This chain joins TRBV5-1 and TRBJ1-4; 7 nucleotides match TRBD1. In germline, CDR1 is SGHRS, CDR2 YFSETQ. V shed 5 bases, J shed 1 base, and the junction held 5 bases outside the gene matches. The CDR3 runs 15 residues. For the CDR3, the DNA is TGCGCCAGCAGATATTACAGGGGAACTAATGAAAAACTGTTTTTT. Protein product: CASRYYRGTNEKLFF.

The chain links TRBV15 to TRBJ2-5, with D possibly matching TRBD2 (5 bases). Trimming shortened V by 0 bases and J by 1 base, and 12 bases separated the two germline ends. From germline, CDR1 is LNHNV and CDR2 YYDKDF (reference sequence). The CDR3 totals 16 residues. The CDR3: CATSRDLGGFQETQYF. The CDR3, as DNA: TGTGCCACCAGCAGAGATCTCGGCGGGTTCCAAGAGACCCAGTACTTC.

This clone was seen only a few times. This chain uses TRBV18 with TRBJ2-7; weak D call: TRBD1 (6 bases). The germline V gene has CDR1 KGHSH and CDR2 LQKENI. CDR3 length: 13 residues. Trimming cost V 1 base and J 9 bases, with 13 bases left between them. The CDR3: CASSPRSTGGQYF. The CDR3 nucleotides are TGTGCCAGCTCACCACGGTCGACAGGTGGGCAGTACTTC.

V is TRBV30 and J is TRBJ2-5; TRBD1 matches 7 bases. The CDR3 has 14 residues. Germline values: CDR1 GTSNPN, CDR2 SVGIG (reference sequence). The J segment lost 5 bases and the V segment lost 6 bases, leaving 12 bases of the junction unmatched. CDR3 coding DNA: TGTGCCTGTACTCGGACAGGTGGACGGGAGACCCAGTACTTC. This codes for CACTRTGGRETQYF.

The sample holds a few counts of this clone. The chain joins TRBV6-5 to TRBJ2-5; D perhaps matches TRBD2 (6 bases). The CDR3 consists of 12 residues. Germline V gene sequence: CDR1 MNHEY, CDR2 SVGAGI. Trimming took 6 bases from V and 4 from J, leaving 9 bases between them. The DNA of the CDR3 is TGTGCCAGCAGCTCGCGGGGAGAGACCCAGTACTTC. Translated, it gives CASSSRGETQYF.

The chain recombines TRBV19 with TRBJ1-2, with D perhaps TRBD1 (6 bases). V gave up 8 bases and J gave up 3 bases, with 16 bases separating them. The CDR3 consists of 14 residues. Germline CDR1 reads LNHDA; CDR2 reads SQIVND (reference sequence). The CDR3 here is CASRRTATYYGYTF. The DNA of the CDR3 is TGTGCCAGTCGTCGGACAGCCACTTACTATGGCTACACCTTC.

The chain recombines TRBV7-9 with TRBJ2-2; tentative D call: TRBD1 (5 bases). Per germline, CDR1 SEHNR and CDR2 FQNEAQ (reference sequence). The CDR3 spans 15 residues. Trimming stripped 3 bases from V and 4 bases from J, with 12 bases between. In DNA form, the CDR3 reads TGTGCCAGCAGCTTGGGTCAGGGATCCACCGGGGAGCTGTTTTTT. Its protein is CASSLGQGSTGELFF.

The V call is TRBV9, the J call TRBJ1-4; TRBD1 agrees at 10 bases. Germline V gene data show CDR1 as SGDLS and CDR2 as YYNGEE. After removal of 2 bases from V and 8 bases from J, the junction contained 0 bases not matched to a gene. The length of the CDR3 is 13 residues. The CDR3: CASSVTGGEKLFF. The CDR3 nucleotides are TGTGCCAGCAGCGTGACAGGGGGCGAAAAACTGTTTTTT.

There are a few counts of this clone. Compared with germline, one end of the junction differs, possibly owing to a read error. The CDR3 coding sequence is TGCGCCAGCAGTTCGAAGAGGGGGGGAGGCCAAGCGACCCAGTACTTC. Encoded protein: CASSSKRGGGQATQYF. The chain combines TRBV23-1 with TRBJ2-5; possible D gene TRBD2, 7 bases. TRBV23-1 is classed as an ORF, of uncertain function. The CDR3 has 16 residues.

In its sample, this clone was seen a few times. The chain carries TRBV30 and TRBJ1-1; 8 bases are shared with TRBD1. This CDR3 has 13 residues. The trim removed 5 bases at V and 1 base at J, leaving 3 bases unmatched. CDR1 and CDR2 (germline): GTSNPN, SVGIG (reference sequence). CDR3 region: CAWRTGPNTEAFF. CDR3 nucleotides: TGTGCCTGGCGGACAGGGCCGAACACTGAAGCTTTCTTT.

The sample holds a few counts of this clone. The chain combines TRBV5-6 with TRBJ2-2, with TRBD2 as a possible D gene (6 bases). Deletions cut 3 bases from V and 0 bases from J, with 12 bases between. CDR3 size: 16 residues. Germline CDR1 and CDR2: SGHDT and YYEEEE. The CDR3: CASSSAGLSNTGELFF. The CDR3 bases are TGTGCCAGCAGCTCGGCGGGACTGTCGAACACCGGGGAGCTGTTTTTT.

This clone was recorded a few times. The gene calls are TRBV28 and TRBJ2-6, with TRBD1 matching 8 bases. J lost 3 bases, V lost 4 bases, and 5 bases had no gene match. This CDR3 comprises 16 residues. Germline V gene sequence: CDR1 MDHEN, CDR2 SYDVKM. The CDR3 loop is CASSSAGGFGANVLTF. CDR3 DNA: TGTGCCAGCAGTTCGGCAGGGGGCTTTGGGGCCAACGTCCTGACTTTC.

The V and J genes are TRBV4-2 and TRBJ2-1; TRBD2 agrees at 10 bases. The length of the CDR3 is 16 residues. The germline V gene encodes CDR1 LGHNA and CDR2 YNFKEQ. J lost 7 bases, V lost 0 bases, and 6 bases had no gene match. CDR3 residues: CASSQEASGSGNEQFF. CDR3 DNA sequence: TGTGCCAGCAGCCAAGAGGCTAGCGGGAGTGGTAATGAGCAGTTCTTC.

V usage is TRBV7-9 and J usage is TRBJ2-7; D is ambiguous. The CDR3 covers 15 residues. Trimming removed 5 bases at V and 5 bases at J, with 19 bases between. Germline CDR1 SEHNR, CDR2 FQNEAQ (reference sequence). CDR3 sequence (DNA): TGTGCCAGCAGCCATATTAGAACAACAGAGAACGAGCAGTACTTC. Translating it yields CASSHIRTTENEQYF.

The chain combines TRBV19 with TRBJ2-5; tentative D call: TRBD1 (5 bases). The CDR3 runs 13 residues. The ends were cut back, 7 bases at V and 4 bases at J, with 13 bases in the middle. The germline V gene has CDR1 LNHDA and CDR2 SQIVND (reference sequence). The CDR3 DNA reads as TGTGCCAGTACCAACAAGGGGCGAGAGACCCAGTACTTC. Translating gives CASTNKGRETQYF.

This clone was counted a few times. The chain joins TRBV7-2 to TRBJ2-1; 11 bases match TRBD2. This CDR3 is built from 15 residues. V lost 3 bases, J lost 4 bases, and 2 bases stayed unmatched. Germline CDR1 is SGHTA and CDR2 is FQGNSA. The CDR3 DNA reads TGTGCCAGCAGCTTTAGCGGGAGGGGATACAATGAGCAGTTCTTC. Protein product: CASSFSGRGYNEQFF.